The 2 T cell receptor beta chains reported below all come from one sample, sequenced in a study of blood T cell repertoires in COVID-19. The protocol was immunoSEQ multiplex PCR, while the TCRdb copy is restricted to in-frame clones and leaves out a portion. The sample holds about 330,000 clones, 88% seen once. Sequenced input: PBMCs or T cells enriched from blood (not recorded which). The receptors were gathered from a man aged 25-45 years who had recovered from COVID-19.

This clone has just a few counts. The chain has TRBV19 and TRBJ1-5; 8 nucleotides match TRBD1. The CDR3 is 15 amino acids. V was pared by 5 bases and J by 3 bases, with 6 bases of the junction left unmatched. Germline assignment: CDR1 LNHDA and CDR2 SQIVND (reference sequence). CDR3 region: CASSVQGQDNQPQHF. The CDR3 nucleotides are TGTGCCAGTAGTGTACAGGGACAGGACAATCAGCCCCAGCATTTT. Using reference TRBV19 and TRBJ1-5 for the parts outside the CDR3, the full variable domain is DGGITQSPKYLFRKEGQNVTLSCEQNLNHDAMYWYRQDPGQGLRLIYYSQIVNDFQKGDIAEGYSVSREKKESFPLTVTSAQKNPTAFYLCASSVQGQDNQPQHFGDGTRLSIL.

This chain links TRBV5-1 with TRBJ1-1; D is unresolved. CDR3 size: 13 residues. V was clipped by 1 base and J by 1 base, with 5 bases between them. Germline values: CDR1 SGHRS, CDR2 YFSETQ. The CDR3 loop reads CASSLTQNTEAFF. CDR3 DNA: TGCGCCAGCAGCTTGACTCAGAACACTGAAGCTTTCTTT.